This T cell receptor beta chain emerged from a study of CD4+ T cells in melanoma. Overall study results and limits: A reported correlation linked neoantigen-specific CD4+ T cells to CD8+, macrophage and B cell function. In melanoma, neoantigen-specific CD4+ T cells reportedly differed in differentiation state.

V was shortened by 5 bases and J by 7 bases, with 9 bases between the two germline ends. Per germline, CDR1 MNHNS and CDR2 SASEGT. The CDR3 is 11 amino acids. Only a few counts were recorded for this clone. Its antigen is as yet unknown. The protocol was immunoSEQ multiplex PCR, while the TCRdb copy is restricted to in-frame clones and leaves out a portion. The table has tens of thousands of clones, more than 60% seen once. The chain is built from TRBV6-1 and TRBJ2-7; D unclear. The sample consisted of tumor tissue. The clonotype originates from a human donor with melanoma. The CDR3 region has the DNA TGTGCCAGCAGTTCCGGGCTTGAGCAGTACTTC. This translates into CASSSGLEQYF.